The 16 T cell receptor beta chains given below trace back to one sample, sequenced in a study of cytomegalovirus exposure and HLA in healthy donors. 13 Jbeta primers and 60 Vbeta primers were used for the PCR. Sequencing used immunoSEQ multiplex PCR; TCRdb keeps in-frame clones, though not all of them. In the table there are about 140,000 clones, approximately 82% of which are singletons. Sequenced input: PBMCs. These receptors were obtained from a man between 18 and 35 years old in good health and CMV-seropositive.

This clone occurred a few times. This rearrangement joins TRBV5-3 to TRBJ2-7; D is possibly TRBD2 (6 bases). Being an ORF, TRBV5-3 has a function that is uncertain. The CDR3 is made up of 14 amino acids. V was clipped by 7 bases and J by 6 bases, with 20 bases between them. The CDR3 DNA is TGTGCCAGATTCTTCTGCGGGGAGCAAACCGAGCAGTACTTC. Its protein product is CARFFCGEQTEQYF.

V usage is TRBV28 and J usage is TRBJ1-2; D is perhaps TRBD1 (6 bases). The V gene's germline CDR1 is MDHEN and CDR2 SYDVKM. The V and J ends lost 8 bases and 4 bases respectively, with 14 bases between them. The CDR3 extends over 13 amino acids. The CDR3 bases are TGTGCCAGCCTTGGGGACAACACCTATGGCTACACCTTC. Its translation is CASLGDNTYGYTF.

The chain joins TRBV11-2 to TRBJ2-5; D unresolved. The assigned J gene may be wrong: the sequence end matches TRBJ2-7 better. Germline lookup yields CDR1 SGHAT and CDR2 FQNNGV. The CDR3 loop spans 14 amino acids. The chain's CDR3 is CASSTQLQIYEQYF. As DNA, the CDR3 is TGTGCCAGCAGCACACAGCTACAAATCTACGAGCAGTACTTC.

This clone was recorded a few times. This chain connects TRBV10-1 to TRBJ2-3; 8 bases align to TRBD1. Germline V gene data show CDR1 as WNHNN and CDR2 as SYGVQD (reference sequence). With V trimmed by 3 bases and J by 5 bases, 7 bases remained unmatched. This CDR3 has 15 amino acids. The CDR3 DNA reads TGCGCCAGCAGTGACTCCGGGACAGGAAGAGATACGCAGTATTTT. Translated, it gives CASSDSGTGRDTQYF.

The CDR3 DNA reads as TGTGCCAGCAGTGAAGCGAGGCGGGCGGCAGATACGCAGTATTTT. Protein product: CASSEARRAADTQYF. This chain joins TRBV2 and TRBJ2-3; maybe TRBD2 (5 bases). The CDR3 is 15 amino acids. Germline V gene data show CDR1 as SNHLY and CDR2 as FYNNEI. V was trimmed by 0 bases and J by 4 bases, leaving 11 bases between them.

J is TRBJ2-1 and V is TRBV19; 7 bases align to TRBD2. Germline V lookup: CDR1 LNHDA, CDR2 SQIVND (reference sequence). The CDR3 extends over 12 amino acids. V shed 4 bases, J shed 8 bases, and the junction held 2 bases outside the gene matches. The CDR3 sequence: CASSNAGDEQFF. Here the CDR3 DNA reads TGTGCCAGTAGTAACGCGGGGGATGAGCAGTTCTTC. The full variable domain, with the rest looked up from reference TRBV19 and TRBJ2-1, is DGGITQSPKYLFRKEGQNVTLSCEQNLNHDAMYWYRQDPGQGLRLIYYSQIVNDFQKGDIAEGYSVSREKKESFPLTVTSAQKNPTAFYLCASSNAGDEQFFGPGTRLTVL.

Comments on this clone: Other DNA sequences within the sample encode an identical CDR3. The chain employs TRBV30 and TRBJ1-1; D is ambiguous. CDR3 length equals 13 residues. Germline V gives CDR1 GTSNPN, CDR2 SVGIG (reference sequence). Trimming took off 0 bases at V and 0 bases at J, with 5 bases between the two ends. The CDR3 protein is CAWSVQVNTEAFF. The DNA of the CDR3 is TGTGCCTGGAGTGTGCAGGTGAACACTGAAGCTTTCTTT.

CDR3 nucleotides: TGTGCCAGCAGCAGGACCCGGTCGGGCAGCGGGAGGGCCTACAATGAGCAGTTCTTC. Protein sequence: CASSRTRSGSGRAYNEQFF. The V call is TRBV9, the J call TRBJ2-1; 10 nucleotides align to TRBD2. Looked up from germline, CDR1 is SGDLS and CDR2 is YYNGEE. This CDR3 comprises 19 residues. V was pared by 4 bases and J by 2 bases, with 15 bases of the junction left unmatched.

In nucleotides, the CDR3 is TGTGCCATCATCCCGAGGGAGTCAGATACGCAGTATTTT. As protein: CAIIPRESDTQYF. The chain carries TRBV28 and TRBJ2-3; a weak D match, TRBD2 (5 bases). The germline V and J ends were trimmed by 10 bases and 4 bases, with 15 bases remaining between them. This CDR3 spans 13 amino acids. CDR1 is MDHEN, CDR2 SYDVKM, per germline.

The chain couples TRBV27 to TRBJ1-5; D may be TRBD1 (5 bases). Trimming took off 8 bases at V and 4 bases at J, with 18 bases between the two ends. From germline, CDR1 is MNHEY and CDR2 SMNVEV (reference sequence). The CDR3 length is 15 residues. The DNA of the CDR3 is TGTGCCAGCTGGGGCCGGCCGAGTCCTAATCAGCCCCAGCATTTT. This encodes CASWGRPSPNQPQHF.

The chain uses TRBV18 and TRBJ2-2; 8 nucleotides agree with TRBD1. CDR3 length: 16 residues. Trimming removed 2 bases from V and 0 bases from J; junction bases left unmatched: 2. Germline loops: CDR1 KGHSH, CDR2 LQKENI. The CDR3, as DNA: TGTGCCAGCTCACCAAGGACAGGGACGAACACCGGGGAGCTGTTTTTT. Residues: CASSPRTGTNTGELFF.

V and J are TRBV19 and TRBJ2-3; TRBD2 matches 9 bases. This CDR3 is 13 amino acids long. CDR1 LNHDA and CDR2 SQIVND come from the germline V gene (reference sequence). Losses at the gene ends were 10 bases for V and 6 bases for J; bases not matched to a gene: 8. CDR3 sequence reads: CATSSGVGDTQYF. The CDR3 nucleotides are TGTGCCACCTCTAGCGGGGTGGGGGATACGCAGTATTTT.

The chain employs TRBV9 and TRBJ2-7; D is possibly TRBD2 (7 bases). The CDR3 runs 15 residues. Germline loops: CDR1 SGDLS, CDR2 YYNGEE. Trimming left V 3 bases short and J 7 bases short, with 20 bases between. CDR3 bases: TGTGCCAGCAGCGGAGGGGGGGCCCCACTTTGGGAGCAGTACTTC. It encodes CASSGGGAPLWEQYF.

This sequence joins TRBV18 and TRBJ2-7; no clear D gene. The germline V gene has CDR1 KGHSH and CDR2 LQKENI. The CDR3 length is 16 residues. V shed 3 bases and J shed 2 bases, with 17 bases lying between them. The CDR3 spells CASSPLGSAATYEQYF. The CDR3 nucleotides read TGTGCCAGCTCACCCCTAGGAAGCGCGGCCACCTACGAGCAGTACTTC.

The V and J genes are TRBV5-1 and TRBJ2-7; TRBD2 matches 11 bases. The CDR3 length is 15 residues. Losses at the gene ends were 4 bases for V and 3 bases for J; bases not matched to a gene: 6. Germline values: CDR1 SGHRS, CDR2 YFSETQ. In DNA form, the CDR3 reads TGCGCCAGCAGCGCCTCCGGGACTAGCGGCTACGAGCAGTACTTC. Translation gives CASSASGTSGYEQYF.

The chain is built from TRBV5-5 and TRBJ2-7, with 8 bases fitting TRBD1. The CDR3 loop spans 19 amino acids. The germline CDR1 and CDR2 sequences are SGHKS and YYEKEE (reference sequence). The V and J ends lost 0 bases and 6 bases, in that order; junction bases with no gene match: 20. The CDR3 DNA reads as TGTGCCAGCAGCTTGGGCGCAGACAGGGGTTTTTTAGGGATACTCGAGCAGTACTTC. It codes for CASSLGADRGFLGILEQYF.